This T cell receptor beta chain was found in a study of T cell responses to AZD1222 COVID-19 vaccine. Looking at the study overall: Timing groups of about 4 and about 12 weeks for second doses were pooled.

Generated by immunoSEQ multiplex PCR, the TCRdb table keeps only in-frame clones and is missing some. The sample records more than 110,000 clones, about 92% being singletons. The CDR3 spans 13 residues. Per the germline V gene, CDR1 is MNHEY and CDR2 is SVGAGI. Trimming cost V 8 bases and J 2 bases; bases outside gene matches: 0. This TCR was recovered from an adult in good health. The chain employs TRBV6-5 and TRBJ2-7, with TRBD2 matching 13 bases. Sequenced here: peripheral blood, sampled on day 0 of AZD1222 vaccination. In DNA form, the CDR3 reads TGTGCCAGCGGACTAGCGGGGGCCTACGAGCAGTACTTC. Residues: CASGLAGAYEQYF.